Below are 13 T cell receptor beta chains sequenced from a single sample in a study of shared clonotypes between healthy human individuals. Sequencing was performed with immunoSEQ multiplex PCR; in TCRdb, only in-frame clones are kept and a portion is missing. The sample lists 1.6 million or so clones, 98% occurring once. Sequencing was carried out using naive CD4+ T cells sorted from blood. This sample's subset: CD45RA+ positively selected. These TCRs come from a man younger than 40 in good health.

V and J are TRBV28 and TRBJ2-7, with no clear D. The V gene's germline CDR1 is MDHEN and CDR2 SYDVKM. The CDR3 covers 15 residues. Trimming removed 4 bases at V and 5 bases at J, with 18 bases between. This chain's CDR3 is CASSYPASFNHEQYF. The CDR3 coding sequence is TGTGCCAGCAGTTACCCTGCCTCCTTCAATCACGAGCAGTACTTC. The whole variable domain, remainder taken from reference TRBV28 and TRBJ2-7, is DVKVTQSSRYLVKRTGEKVFLECVQDMDHENMFWYRQDPGLGLRLIYFSYDVKMKEKGDIPEGYSVSREKKERFSLILESASTNQTSMYLCASSYPASFNHEQYFGPGTRLTVT.

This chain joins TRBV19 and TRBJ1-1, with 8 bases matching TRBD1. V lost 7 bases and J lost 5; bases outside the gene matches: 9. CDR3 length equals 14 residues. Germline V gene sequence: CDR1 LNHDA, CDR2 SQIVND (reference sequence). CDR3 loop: CASNQDREGTEAFF. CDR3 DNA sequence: TGTGCCAGTAACCAGGACAGGGAAGGGACTGAAGCTTTCTTT.

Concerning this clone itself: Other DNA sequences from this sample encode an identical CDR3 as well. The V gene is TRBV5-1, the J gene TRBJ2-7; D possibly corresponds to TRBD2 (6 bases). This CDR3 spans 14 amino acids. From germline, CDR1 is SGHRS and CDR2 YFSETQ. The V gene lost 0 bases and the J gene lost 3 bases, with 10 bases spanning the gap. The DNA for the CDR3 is TGCGCCAGCAGCTTGGCGGGAGAGCTCTACGAGCAGTACTTC. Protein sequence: CASSLAGELYEQYF.

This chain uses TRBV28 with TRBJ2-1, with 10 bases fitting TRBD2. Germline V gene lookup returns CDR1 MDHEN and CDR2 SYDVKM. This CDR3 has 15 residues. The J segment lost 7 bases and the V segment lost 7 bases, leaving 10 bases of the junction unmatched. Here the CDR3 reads CASTRPSGSLNEQFF. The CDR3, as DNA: TGTGCCAGCACCAGGCCTAGCGGGAGTCTAAATGAGCAGTTCTTC.

The DNA for the CDR3 is TGTGCCAGCAGCACCCCGGGCGCAGATACGCAGTATTTT. It codes for CASSTPGADTQYF. This sequence joins TRBV7-2 and TRBJ2-3, with unresolved D. Deletions cut 5 bases from V and 4 bases from J, with 10 bases between. Germline CDR1 and CDR2: SGHTA and FQGNSA. This CDR3 region has 13 residues.

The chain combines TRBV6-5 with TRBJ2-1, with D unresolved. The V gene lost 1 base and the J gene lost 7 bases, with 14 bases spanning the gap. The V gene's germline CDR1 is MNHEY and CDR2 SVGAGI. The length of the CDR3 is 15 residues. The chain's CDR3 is CASSYYPRLGNEQFF. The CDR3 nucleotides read TGTGCCAGCAGTTACTACCCACGCCTGGGGAATGAGCAGTTCTTC.

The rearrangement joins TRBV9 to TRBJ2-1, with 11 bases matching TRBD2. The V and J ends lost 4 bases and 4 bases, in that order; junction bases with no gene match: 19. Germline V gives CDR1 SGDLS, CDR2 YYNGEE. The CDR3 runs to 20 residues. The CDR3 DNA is TGTGCCAGCAGCTTTCTGCCGGGACTAGCGGTCAAAGTCGGATACAATGAGCAGTTCTTC. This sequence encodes CASSFLPGLAVKVGYNEQFF.

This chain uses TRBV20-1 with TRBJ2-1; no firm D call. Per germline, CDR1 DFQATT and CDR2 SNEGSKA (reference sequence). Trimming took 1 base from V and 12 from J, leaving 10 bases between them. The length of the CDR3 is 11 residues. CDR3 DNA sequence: TGCAGTGCTAGAGGTTTTGTGGGGCAGTTCTTC. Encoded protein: CSARGFVGQFF.

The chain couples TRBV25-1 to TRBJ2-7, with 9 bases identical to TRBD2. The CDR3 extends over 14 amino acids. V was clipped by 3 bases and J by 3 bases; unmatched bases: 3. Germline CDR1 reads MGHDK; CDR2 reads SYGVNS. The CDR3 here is CASSEASGVYEQYF. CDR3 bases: TGTGCCAGCAGTGAGGCTAGCGGGGTCTACGAGCAGTACTTC.

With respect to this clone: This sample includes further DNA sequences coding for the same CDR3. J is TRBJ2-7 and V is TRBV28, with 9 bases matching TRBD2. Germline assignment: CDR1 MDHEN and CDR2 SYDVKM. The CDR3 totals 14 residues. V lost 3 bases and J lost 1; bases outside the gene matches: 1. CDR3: CASSFLAGSYEQYF. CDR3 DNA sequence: TGTGCCAGCAGTTTTCTAGCGGGGTCCTACGAGCAGTACTTC.

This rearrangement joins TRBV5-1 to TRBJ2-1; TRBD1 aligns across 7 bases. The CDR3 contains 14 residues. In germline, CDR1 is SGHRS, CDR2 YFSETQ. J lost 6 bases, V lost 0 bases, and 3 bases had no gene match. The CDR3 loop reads CASSLGRTGNEQFF. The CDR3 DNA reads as TGCGCCAGCAGCTTGGGGAGGACAGGCAATGAGCAGTTCTTC.

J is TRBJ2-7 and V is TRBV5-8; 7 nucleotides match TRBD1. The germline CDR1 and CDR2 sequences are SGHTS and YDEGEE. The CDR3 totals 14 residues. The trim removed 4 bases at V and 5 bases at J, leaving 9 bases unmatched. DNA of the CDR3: TGTGCCAGCAGCCGTAGACAGGGCAGTCACGAGCAGTACTTC. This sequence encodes CASSRRQGSHEQYF.

The CDR3 sequence is CATKTGGTYNEQFF. DNA for the CDR3: TGTGCCACCAAGACAGGGGGCACCTACAATGAGCAGTTCTTC. The gene calls are TRBV27 and TRBJ2-1, with 10 bases lining up with TRBD1. This CDR3 contains 14 residues. V dropped 10 bases and J dropped 2; count of bases not matched to a gene: 5. Germline assignment: CDR1 MNHEY and CDR2 SMNVEV (reference sequence).